The 11 T cell receptor beta chains below come from one sample, sequenced in a study of T cells in women clearing cervical HPV infection. TCRdb's copy holds only in-frame clones and misses some; the assay was immunoSEQ multiplex PCR. The sample is made up of fewer than 35,000 clones, and the top ten hold 4.2% of it. Sequenced: blood buffy coat. Receptors originate from a woman aged 18 to 75 with a cervical HPV16 infection that either progressed to CIN3+ or cleared (not recorded which).

On this clone itself: The read terminates 3 residues ahead of where the CDR3 ends, so the germline J gene completes it. The genes are TRBV5-1 and TRBJ2-1; D remains ambiguous. The length of the CDR3 is 15 residues. Germline loops: CDR1 SGHRS, CDR2 YFSETQ. Trimming removed 0 bases at V and 5 bases at J, with 12 bases between. The sequenced part of the CDR3 DNA is TGCGCCAGCAGCTTGGAACCTCAAGTAGACAATGAG. Residues: CASSLEPQVDNE. The whole CDR3 sequence is CASSLEPQVDNEQFF.

With respect to this clone: The read terminates 3 residues ahead of where the CDR3 ends, so the germline J gene completes it. This chain uses TRBV7-9 with TRBJ1-1; 9 bases map to TRBD1. Germline CDR1 and CDR2: SEHNR and FQNEAQ (reference sequence). This CDR3 comprises 14 residues. The ends lost 5 bases at V and 1 base at J; junction bases unmatched: 2. The CDR3 DNA, read in part, is TGTGCCAGCAGCAAGGGACAGGGGAACACTGAA. This encodes CASSKGQGNTE. The entire CDR3 is CASSKGQGNTEAFF.

In the case of this clone: Read data end 3 residues before the CDR3 end; the end is taken from the germline J gene. V gene TRBV19 combines with J gene TRBJ1-6; possibly TRBD1 for D (5 bases). The CDR3 spans 13 residues. Germline loops: CDR1 LNHDA, CDR2 SQIVND (reference sequence). V was clipped by 4 bases and J by 7 bases, with 8 bases between them. The CDR3 region is CASSTDRNSPLHF. CDR3 DNA, as far as it was read: TGTGCCAGTAGTACCGACAGAAATTCACCC.

For this clone: The DNA ends 3 residues before the CDR3 does, and the rest of the CDR3 is filled in from the germline J gene. The rearrangement links TRBV11-1 to TRBJ2-7; 9 bases match TRBD2. CDR1 SGHAT and CDR2 FQDESV come from the germline V gene (reference sequence). The V segment lost 10 bases and the J segment 4 bases; nucleotides outside the gene matches: 11. The CDR3 is made up of 14 amino acids. CDR3 sequence reads: CATQSPAGGYEQYF. The covered CDR3 bases are TGTGCCACCCAGTCCCCGGCGGGAGGGTACGAG.

A word on this clone: The CDR3 end lies 3 residues beyond the end of the read and is filled in from the germline J gene. This chain joins TRBV7-9 and TRBJ2-7, with TRBD1 as a possible D gene (5 bases). Germline V gene data show CDR1 as SEHNR and CDR2 as FQNEAQ (reference sequence). With 2 bases removed from V and 5 bases from J, the gap between germline ends came to 13 bases. This CDR3 spans 14 amino acids. The CDR3 loop is CASSLTVQGHEQYF. The CDR3 DNA, read in part, is TGTGCCAGCAGCTTAACGGTGCAGGGCCACGAG.

About this clone: From the germline J gene comes the end of the CDR3, since the read stops 3 residues before it. This chain connects TRBV20-1 to TRBJ2-4, with TRBD1 identical over 9 bases. The germline gives CDR1 DFQATT, CDR2 SNEGSKA (reference sequence). V trimming: 6 bases; J trimming: 8 bases; junction bases outside the gene matches: 14. CDR3 length equals 15 residues. The sequenced part of the CDR3 DNA is TGCAGTGCCACTAAAGCGGACAGGGGTGATGACATT. Its protein is CSATKADRGDDI. The whole CDR3 protein reads CSATKADRGDDIQYF.

Concerning this clone itself: Read data end 3 residues before the CDR3 end; the end is taken from the germline J gene. V is TRBV7-2 and J is TRBJ2-1, with 8 nucleotides matching TRBD2. This CDR3 spans 15 amino acids. Trimming took 5 bases from V and 6 from J; bases not matched to a gene: 9. Germline assignment: CDR1 SGHTA and CDR2 FQGNSA. The sequenced CDR3 bases are TGTGCCAGCAGCCCATCGCCGGCGGGGGGCAATGAG. It is translated as CASSPSPAGGNE. The entire CDR3 reads CASSPSPAGGNEQFF.

Worth noting for this clone: The read comes to an end 3 residues before the CDR3 does, leaving the germline J gene to fill in the end. The chain combines TRBV20-1 with TRBJ1-5; D might be TRBD1 (6 bases). The germline V gene has CDR1 DFQATT and CDR2 SNEGSKA (reference sequence). V lost 3 bases and J 2 bases, leaving 17 bases between the germline ends. The CDR3 is made up of 16 amino acids. The CDR3 region is CSARRGGRRGNQPQHF. CDR3 bases read: TGCAGTGCTAGGCGGGGGGGGCGTAGGGGCAATCAGCCC.

On this clone itself: The read halts 3 residues ahead of the CDR3 end, with the missing end drawn from the germline J gene. The chain has TRBV18 and TRBJ2-1; maybe TRBD2 (6 bases). V was shortened by 3 bases and J by 0 bases, with 15 bases between the two germline ends. CDR3 length: 17 residues. Germline V CDR1 and CDR2: KGHSH, LQKENI. The sequenced CDR3 bases are TGTGCCAGCTCACCCGGGGCCAGCGGGCGCTCCTACAATGAG. This translates into CASSPGASGRSYNE. The full CDR3 protein reads CASSPGASGRSYNEQFF.

For this clone: From the germline J gene comes the end of the CDR3, since the read stops 3 residues before it. The chain employs TRBV7-3 and TRBJ2-2; D possibly corresponds to TRBD2 (5 bases). The CDR3 length is 14 residues. Germline CDR1 and CDR2: SGHTA and FQGTGA. V lost 2 bases and J 1 base, leaving 5 bases between the germline ends. The CDR3 DNA, read in part, is TGTGCCAGCAGCTTAGAGGGGAACACCGGGGAG. Protein: CASSLEGNTGE. The entire CDR3 protein is CASSLEGNTGELFF.

With regard to this clone: An end of the junction does not agree with germline; a read error may underlie this. Read coverage stops 3 residues before the CDR3 terminus; the germline J gene supplies the remainder. The chain employs TRBV4-2 and TRBJ1-4, with D possibly TRBD1 on 5 matching bases. Germline assignment: CDR1 LGHNA and CDR2 YNFKEQ. The CDR3 runs to 15 residues. The CDR3 loop is CASSQEGRMFEKLFF. The sequenced part of the CDR3 DNA is TGCGCCAGCAGCCAAGAGGGGCGGATGTTCGAAAAA.